What follows are 2 T cell receptor beta chains derived from one specimen sequenced in a study of memory CD4+ T cells and cytomegalovirus serostatus. Only in-frame clones appear in the TCRdb table, and some are missing; sequencing was by immunoSEQ multiplex PCR. The sample has tens of thousands of clones, over 60% seen once; the top ten hold around 2%. Single viable CD3+CD4+CD8-CD45RO+ cells were sorted as the memory CD4+ T cells. Sequencing input: memory CD4+ T cells from blood. The source is an adult in good health and CMV-seronegative.

The CDR3 region has the DNA TGTGCCAGCAGCTTAGGAGGAGGTACTGGAAACACCATATATTTT. This encodes CASSLGGGTGNTIYF. The chain joins TRBV7-9 to TRBJ1-3; D ambiguous. The CDR3 is 15 amino acids. Germline V gene data show CDR1 as SEHNR and CDR2 as FQNEAQ (reference sequence). V lost 1 base to trimming and J lost 2 bases, with 9 bases between them.

V and J are TRBV5-1 and TRBJ1-4; D is unclear. Germline loops: CDR1 SGHRS, CDR2 YFSETQ. The CDR3 consists of 16 residues. V lost 1 base to trimming and J lost 8 bases, with 18 bases between them. The CDR3 reads CASSLRPQVTMEKLFF. In nucleotides, the CDR3 is TGCGCCAGCAGCTTGAGGCCCCAGGTCACGATGGAAAAACTGTTTTTT.